A single sample gave rise to the 32 T cell receptor beta chains below, sequenced in a study of breast tumors, draining lymph nodes, adjacent tissues. Each CDR3 protein gets one entry after TCRdb re-called the multiplex PCR reads with MiXCR. The sample lists some 25,000 distinct CDR3 sequences; about 25% were seen once. Source material: breast tumor tissue. The receptors originated from a female donor with breast cancer. Some clones in this sample may be carry-over from other donors' samples.

J is TRBJ1-2 and V is TRBV30; 7 nucleotides align to TRBD1. Germline V lookup: CDR1 GTSNPN, CDR2 SVGIG (reference sequence). The CDR3 has 14 amino acids. V lost 2 bases and J lost 4; bases outside the gene matches: 7. CDR3 loop: CAWSPDRRLYGYTF. As DNA, the CDR3 is TGTGCCTGGAGTCCGGACAGGCGCCTCTATGGCTACACCTTC.

This clonotype is classed as medium-sized. The J gene is TRBJ2-3, the V gene TRBV5-6; 11 bases align to TRBD2. The germline gives CDR1 SGHDT, CDR2 YYEEEE. The CDR3 contains 18 residues. The junction had 13 bases not matched to a gene; V was cut back by 3 bases and J by 4 bases. The CDR3 protein is CASSYPITTSGTADTQYF. In nucleotides, the CDR3 is TGTGCCAGCAGCTACCCAATTACGACTAGCGGGACCGCAGATACGCAGTATTTT.

This clonotype was picked up many times. The CDR3 nucleotides read TGCAGTGCTCCCGGGACTAGCCCAAACACCGGGGAGCTGTTTTTT. Encoded protein: CSAPGTSPNTGELFF. This chain uses TRBV20-1 with TRBJ2-2; 9 bases align to TRBD2. The CDR3 is 15 residues long. Germline lookup yields CDR1 DFQATT and CDR2 SNEGSKA (reference sequence). V lost 5 bases and J lost 2; bases outside the gene matches: 6.

This clonotype came up many times. The chain combines TRBV11-2 with TRBJ2-1, with 8 bases aligning to TRBD1. V lost 5 bases and J lost 7; bases outside the gene matches: 10. The CDR3 is 15 amino acids. Looked up from germline, CDR1 is SGHAT and CDR2 is FQNNGV. Here the CDR3 reads CASSPVWTGRNEQFF. The CDR3 nucleotides are TGTGCCAGCAGCCCCGTATGGACAGGGCGGAATGAGCAGTTCTTC.

This clonotype was seen many times. The chain joins TRBV27 to TRBJ2-7; 7 bases map to TRBD2. J was trimmed by 2 bases and V by 5 bases; bases with no gene match: 12. This CDR3 is 16 amino acids long. CDR1 MNHEY and CDR2 SMNVEV come from the germline V gene (reference sequence). CDR3 in amino acids: CASSPPPSGGAYEQYF. In DNA form, the CDR3 reads TGTGCCAGCAGTCCGCCTCCTAGCGGAGGGGCCTACGAGCAGTACTTC.

Concerning this clonotype: A much larger clonotype is one base distant, so this may be a read error. The CDR3 DNA is TGTGCCAGCAACGTTCTGAGTGGGGCCAACGTCCTGACTTTC. Its translation: CASNVLSGANVLTF. The V gene is TRBV9, the J gene TRBJ2-6; D not resolved. V gave up 6 bases and J gave up 3 bases, with 10 bases separating them. This CDR3 has 14 residues. Germline lookup yields CDR1 SGDLS and CDR2 YYNGEE.

This clonotype has a count of ten or more. V usage is TRBV6-6 and J usage is TRBJ2-3; unclear D gene. CDR1 and CDR2 (germline): MNHNY, SVGAGI (reference sequence). This CDR3 spans 14 amino acids. The V and J ends lost 6 bases and 0 bases respectively, with 10 bases between them. As DNA, the CDR3 is TGTGCCAGCAGCGCCGAGGAAAGCACAGATACGCAGTATTTT. It encodes CASSAEESTDTQYF.

This clonotype occurred many times. V and J are TRBV7-6 and TRBJ2-5; D is undetermined. The CDR3 has 11 residues. With 5 bases removed from V and 5 bases from J, the gap between germline ends came to 6 bases. CDR1 SGHVS and CDR2 FNYEAQ come from the germline V gene. The CDR3 sequence is CASSARETQYF. The CDR3 nucleotides are TGTGCCAGCAGCGCCCGGGAGACCCAGTACTTC. Combining the CDR3 with reference TRBV7-6 and TRBJ2-5 gives the whole variable domain GAGVSQSPRYKVTKRGQDVALRCDPISGHVSLYWYRQALGQGPEFLTYFNYEAQQDKSGLPNDRFSAERPEGSISTLTIQRTEQRDSAMYRCASSARETQYFGPGTRLLVL.

This clonotype was seen repeatedly, ten times or more. The rearrangement links TRBV20-1 to TRBJ1-5, with a weak D call TRBD1 (6 bases). The CDR3 has 14 amino acids. V was trimmed by 2 bases and J by 5 bases, leaving 13 bases between them. Germline values: CDR1 DFQATT, CDR2 SNEGSKA (reference sequence). The CDR3 reads CSARISGVDQPQHF. The CDR3 DNA is TGCAGTGCTAGAATCTCAGGGGTTGATCAGCCCCAGCATTTT.

V usage is TRBV28 and J usage is TRBJ1-2; D call uncertain. V lost 6 bases and J 0 bases, leaving 20 bases between the germline ends. The CDR3 totals 17 residues. Per the germline V gene, CDR1 is MDHEN and CDR2 is SYDVKM. CDR3 region: CASSLISRGLANYGYTF. CDR3 coding DNA: TGTGCCAGCAGCCTCATATCTCGGGGTCTGGCTAACTATGGCTACACCTTC.

The rearrangement links TRBV30 to TRBJ1-5; 7 bases agree with TRBD1. J gave up 1 base and V 3 bases, and 3 bases lay outside the gene matches. Germline CDR1 is GTSNPN and CDR2 is SVGIG (reference sequence). This CDR3 region has 14 residues. For the CDR3, the DNA is TGTGCCTGGAGACAGGGGTTCAGCAATCAGCCCCAGCATTTT. Its translation is CAWRQGFSNQPQHF. Drawing the rest from reference TRBV30 and TRBJ1-5, the complete variable domain is SQTIHQWPATLVQPVGSPLSLECTVEGTSNPNLYWYRQAAGRGLQLLFYSVGIGQISSEVPQNLSASRPQDRQFILSSKKLLLSDSGFYLCAWRQGFSNQPQHFGDGTRLSIL.

A word on this clonotype: This likely comes from a read error, as the CDR3 has no conserved phenylalanine or tryptophan at its end. It is unclear where the CDR3 begins or ends on the DNA, so no DNA is shown, and the CDR3 is as TCRdb lists it. The V call is TRBV20-1, the J call TRBJ2-5; TRBD1, the D gene given by the table, was not confirmed from the DNA. 15 amino acids form the CDR3, both terminal residues included. Germline loops: CDR1 DFQATT, CDR2 SNEGSKA (reference sequence). CDR3 loop: CSARGRVDYGYTFGS.

This clonotype was seen ten or more times. The chain employs TRBV10-3 and TRBJ2-2; maybe TRBD2 (6 bases). V was pared by 8 bases and J by 8 bases, with 9 bases between. The CDR3 sequence is 11 residues long. Germline CDR1 reads ENHRY; CDR2 reads SYGVKD. The CDR3 nucleotides read TGTGCCATCTCCGGGACTGGGGAGCTGTTTTTT. Amino acid sequence: CAISGTGELFF.

At least ten counts were recorded for this clonotype. V and J are TRBV28 and TRBJ2-5; TRBD2 matches 7 bases. J lost 2 bases, V lost 6 bases, and 12 bases had no gene match. CDR1 is MDHEN and CDR2 is SYDVKM in the germline V gene. CDR3 length equals 16 residues. Written as DNA, the CDR3 is TGTGCCAGCAGCCGAAGGGCGGCGGGGGTACAAGAGACCCAGTACTTC. Translated, it gives CASSRRAAGVQETQYF.

This clonotype was seen repeatedly, ten times or more. The gene calls are TRBV30 and TRBJ2-1; no clear D gene. The germline V and J ends were trimmed by 1 base and 7 bases, with 5 bases remaining between them. Germline lookup yields CDR1 GTSNPN and CDR2 SVGIG (reference sequence). This CDR3 has 11 residues. The CDR3 here is CAWSGTNEQFF. In nucleotides, the CDR3 is TGTGCCTGGAGTGGAACTAATGAGCAGTTCTTC.

This clonotype appeared many times. The chain employs TRBV10-3 and TRBJ2-3; D may be TRBD1 (6 bases). Trimming shortened V by 10 bases and J by 0 bases, and 20 bases separated the two germline ends. Germline V CDR1 and CDR2: ENHRY, SYGVKD. The CDR3 covers 16 residues. Here the CDR3 DNA reads TGTGCCACCTGCGGACAGAGCGGTAGCAGCACAGATACGCAGTATTTT. Translation: CATCGQSGSSTDTQYF.

This clonotype was recorded many times. The rearrangement joins TRBV5-4 to TRBJ2-7; D is perhaps TRBD2 (5 bases). Germline assignment: CDR1 SGHNT and CDR2 YYREEE (reference sequence). V lost 3 bases to trimming and J lost 2 bases, with 12 bases between them. This CDR3 is 14 amino acids long. For the CDR3, the DNA is TGTGCCAGCAGCTCGGCGGGCAATACCTACGAGCAGTACTTC. It translates to CASSSAGNTYEQYF.

This chain connects TRBV6-1 to TRBJ1-1, with unresolved D. This CDR3 is built from 12 residues. From germline, CDR1 is MNHNS and CDR2 SASEGT. V was clipped by 5 bases and J by 3 bases, with 7 bases between them. The CDR3 region has the DNA TGTGCCAGCAGTTTACGGGACACTGAAGCTTTCTTT. This translates into CASSLRDTEAFF.

There are many counts of this clonotype. V gene TRBV19 combines with J gene TRBJ2-1; D remains ambiguous. This CDR3 contains 14 residues. The germline V gene has CDR1 LNHDA and CDR2 SQIVND (reference sequence). V lost 0 bases, J lost 6 bases, and 9 bases lay in between. The CDR3 DNA reads as TGTGCCAGTAGTATAGATTCGGCTACCAATGAGCAGTTCTTC. Translating it yields CASSIDSATNEQFF.

This chain joins TRBV7-8 and TRBJ2-5; 13 nucleotides match TRBD2. V shed 5 bases, J shed 2 bases, and the junction held 2 bases outside the gene matches. CDR3 size: 15 residues. The V gene's germline CDR1 is SGHVS and CDR2 FQNEAQ. CDR3 nucleotide sequence: TGTGCCAGCAGCCCGGGACTAGCGGGACAAGAGACCCAGTACTTC. It yields the protein CASSPGLAGQETQYF.

At least ten counts were recorded for this clonotype. The V gene is TRBV7-2, the J gene TRBJ2-1, with D tentatively TRBD2 (6 bases). The V gene's germline CDR1 is SGHTA and CDR2 FQGNSA. The V end was cut by 5 bases, the J end by 7 bases, with 21 bases between. This CDR3 contains 16 residues. CDR3 coding DNA: TGTGCCAGCAGCCCCCAATCGTCGTACCGGGGGAATGAGCAGTTCTTC. This codes for CASSPQSSYRGNEQFF.

At least ten counts were recorded for this clonotype. This sequence joins TRBV5-4 and TRBJ1-2; D is ambiguous. CDR3 length: 14 amino acids. Germline assignment: CDR1 SGHNT and CDR2 YYREEE (reference sequence). Trimming took off 5 bases at V and 2 bases at J, with 13 bases between the two ends. This CDR3 is CASSLRGLNYGYTF. The CDR3 DNA follows: TGTGCCAGCAGTCTGCGAGGTCTAAACTATGGCTACACCTTC.

This clonotype was detected ten times or more. V and J are TRBV12-5 and TRBJ1-2, with TRBD1 identical over 7 bases. CDR3 size: 14 residues. Germline CDR1 reads LGHNT; CDR2 reads FRNRAP. Unmatched junction bases numbered 6, after V lost 3 bases and J lost 5 bases. CDR3 loop: CASGFWQGGYGYTF. CDR3 nucleotides: TGTGCTAGTGGTTTCTGGCAGGGGGGTTATGGCTACACCTTC.

This clonotype was seen repeatedly, ten times or more. V gene TRBV20-1 combines with J gene TRBJ2-1; 9 bases are a match to TRBD1. The V gene's germline CDR1 is DFQATT and CDR2 SNEGSKA (reference sequence). This CDR3 contains 11 residues. V lost 5 bases and J lost 13; bases outside the gene matches: 6. The CDR3 nucleotides read TGCAGTGCTCTCGGGGACAGGGTACAGTTCTTC. Protein sequence: CSALGDRVQFF.

This clonotype has at least ten counts. The chain combines TRBV6-4 with TRBJ2-3, with TRBD2 identical over 11 bases. Germline V CDR1 and CDR2: MRHNA, SNTAGT. The CDR3 is 15 residues long. V lost 6 bases and J lost 3; bases outside the gene matches: 5. DNA for the CDR3: TGTGCCAGCAGCCCGTCTAGCGGGAGGACAGATACGCAGTATTTT. This gives the protein CASSPSSGRTDTQYF.

This clonotype is labeled medium-sized (0.01 to 0.1%). The chain recombines TRBV7-2 with TRBJ2-3; D not resolved. Germline loops: CDR1 SGHTA, CDR2 FQGNSA. This CDR3 is 13 amino acids long. The ends were cut back, 3 bases at V and 1 base at J, with 5 bases in the middle. The CDR3, as DNA: TGTGCCAGCAGCTTCGGTGGCACAGATACGCAGTATTTT. Translating it yields CASSFGGTDTQYF.

This clonotype was counted ten times or more. The rearrangement uses TRBV6-1 and TRBJ2-1, with 12 positions matching TRBD1. The germline V gene encodes CDR1 MNHNS and CDR2 SASEGT. There are 18 residues in the CDR3. V dropped 1 base and J dropped 1; count of bases not matched to a gene: 5. The CDR3 region is CASSEGPGQGASYNEQFF. For the CDR3, the DNA is TGTGCCAGCAGTGAAGGACCGGGACAGGGGGCATCCTACAATGAGCAGTTCTTC.

V and J are TRBV20-1 and TRBJ2-1; D ambiguous. Germline V CDR1 and CDR2: DFQATT, SNEGSKA (reference sequence). The CDR3 has 12 amino acids. Trimming took 1 base from V and 10 from J, leaving 11 bases between them. CDR3 nucleotide sequence: TGCAGTGCTAGAGTCGGTAACCTAGAGCAGTTCTTC. This gives the protein CSARVGNLEQFF.

Ten or more counts support this clonotype. This rearrangement joins TRBV11-3 to TRBJ2-2; possible D gene TRBD2, 6 bases. From germline, CDR1 is SGHNT and CDR2 YENEEA. Between the trimmed V and J ends, which lost 6 bases and 8 bases, there was a span of 13 bases. The CDR3 consists of 13 residues. CDR3 protein: CASRHGGTGELFF. CDR3 in DNA: TGTGCCAGCAGGCACGGCGGGACGGGGGAGCTGTTTTTT.

About this clonotype itself: A read error is possible here, since a much larger clone lies one base away. The rearrangement uses TRBV9 and TRBJ2-1, with 10 nucleotides matching TRBD1. J was trimmed by 16 bases and V by 3 bases; bases with no gene match: 10. The CDR3 consists of 13 residues. Germline V gene data show CDR1 as SGDLS and CDR2 as YYNGEE. The CDR3 spells CASSAGSGTGAFF. The CDR3 nucleotides read TGTGCCAGCAGCGCAGGCTCCGGGACAGGGGCTTTCTTC.

This clonotype was found many times. V and J are TRBV28 and TRBJ2-1; D may match TRBD1 or TRBD2 (7 bases each). The CDR3 extends over 13 amino acids. Trimming cost V 4 bases and J 7 bases, with 11 bases left between them. Germline V gene data show CDR1 as MDHEN and CDR2 as SYDVKM. CDR3 protein: CASSSQGGNEQFF. The CDR3 DNA follows: TGTGCCAGCAGTTCCCAGGGGGGGAATGAGCAGTTCTTC.

This clonotype was seen repeatedly, ten times or more. The rearrangement uses TRBV5-5 and TRBJ1-5, with TRBD1 matching over 8 bases. Germline trimming cut 3 bases from V and 2 bases from J; bases unmatched to any gene: 13. Germline loops: CDR1 SGHKS, CDR2 YYEKEE (reference sequence). The CDR3 contains 18 residues. This chain's CDR3 is CASSSTGGSVSGNQPQHF. CDR3 nucleotides: TGTGCCAGCAGCTCAACAGGGGGATCGGTTTCGGGCAATCAGCCCCAGCATTTT. Full variable domain (missing parts from reference TRBV5-5 and TRBJ1-5): DAGVTQSPTHLIKTRGQQVTLRCSPISGHKSVSWYQQVLGQGPQFIFQYYEKEERGRGNFPDRFSARQFPNYSSELNVNALLLGDSALYLCASSSTGGSVSGNQPQHFGDGTRLSIL.